This is a list of T cell receptor beta chains from one sample in a study of cytomegalovirus exposure and HLA in healthy donors. TCRdb's table, derived via immunoSEQ multiplex PCR, lists solely in-frame clones and lacks some. The data show some 250,000 clones, about nine tenths seen once. Source material: PBMCs. These receptors all stem from a young woman in good health and CMV-seronegative. CDR3s include the opening cysteine and the closing phenylalanine or tryptophan. A D gene is named only where the DNA matches it firmly. Only part of the rows carry a size: once, few, many, or a class if the clone is expanded.

>once|TRBJ1-2|TRBV7-3|.
TGTGCCAGCAGTTTGGACAGAGAAGATGGCTACACCTTC
CASSLDREDGYTF
>.|TRBJ2-5|TRBV28|TRBD2
TGTGCCAGCAAAACCAGCGGGATTGGTGAGACCCAGTACTTC
CASKTSGIGETQYF
>.|TRBJ2-1|TRBV19|TRBD2
TGTGCCAGTAGTATACTAGCGGGAGGTCACTACAATGAGCAGTTCTTC
CASSILAGGHYNEQFF
>once|TRBJ2-3|TRBV4-2|.
TGTGCCAGCAGCCAAGCCCCCCCAGATACGCAGTATTTT
CASSQAPPDTQYF
>.|TRBJ2-7|TRBV4-1|TRBD1
TGCGCCAGCAGCCAAACCGGACAGGGGGAGTACGAGCAGTACTTC
CASSQTGQGEYEQYF
>.|TRBJ2-2|TRBV4-3|.
TGCGCCAGCAGCCAAGTACCGAACACCGGGGAGCTGTTTTTT
CASSQVPNTGELFF
>once|TRBJ1-2|TRBV4-1|.
TGCGCCAGCAGCCAATGGGGGGGCGCAGCTGGCTACACCTTC
CASSQWGGAAGYTF
>.|TRBJ2-7|TRBV7-3|TRBD2
TGTGCCAGCAGCGCGGGGGGCCCCCAGGACGAGCAGTACTTC
CASSAGGPQDEQYF
>.|TRBJ2-7|TRBV7-2|TRBD2
TGTGCCAGCAGCTTACAGGGGACTAGCGCCGGCGGGCAGTACTTC
CASSLQGTSAGGQYF
>.|TRBJ2-5|TRBV30|.
TGTGCCTCCGACCACGGTTGGGGAGAGACCCAGTACTTC
CASDHGWGETQYF
>.|TRBJ2-7|TRBV27|TRBD2
TGTGCCAGCAGTCACGGACTAGCGGGAGCCTACGAGCAGTACTTC
CASSHGLAGAYEQYF
>.|TRBJ2-1|TRBV5-1|TRBD2
TGCGCCAGCAGCTGGGGACTAGCGGGAGCGTCCTACAATGAGCAGTTCTTC
CASSWGLAGASYNEQFF
>.|TRBJ2-2|TRBV10-3|.
TGTGCCTCAAAAAATACAGGGGGGGACACCGGGGAGCTGTTTTTT
CASKNTGGDTGELFF
>.|TRBJ1-5|TRBV7-2|TRBD1
TGTGCCAGCCGGGCGGGACAGGGCAATCAGCCCCAGCATTTT
CASRAGQGNQPQHF